This T cell receptor beta chain was recorded in a study of cytomegalovirus exposure and HLA in healthy donors. Study results and limitations: There were some V segments, including TRBV6-2 and TRBV6-3, excluded as indistinguishable. Under in vitro conditions, a few CMV-associated chains were confirmed as specific for CMV antigens.

The PCR made use of 60 Vbeta and 13 Jbeta primers. Sequenced by immunoSEQ multiplex PCR; TCRdb stores in-frame clones only, minus some. The data contain a few hundred thousand clones, around nine tenths of them seen just once; the ten biggest clones take up 1.7%. Germline CDR1 reads KGHSH; CDR2 reads LQKENI. This CDR3 comprises 16 residues. Trimming left V 3 bases short and J 5 bases short, with 14 bases between. As concerns this clone: Its antigen is unknown.

The J gene is TRBJ1-6, the V gene TRBV18; a possible D gene is TRBD1 (5 bases). Sequencing was done on a sample of PBMCs. This TCR came from a girl aged 2 to 10 in good health and CMV-seronegative. The DNA for the CDR3 is TGTGCCAGCTCACCCTCTACGGGAGGGGATAATTCACCCCTCCACTTT. As protein: CASSPSTGGDNSPLHF.